This T cell receptor beta chain was sequenced during a study of T cell responses to AZD1222 COVID-19 vaccine. Study-level background: Second doses that came at about 4 or about 12 weeks were put together. Study-wide results and caveats: Clonal diversity may have been underestimated in mostly white British donors. Sampling captured repertoires only after the peak T cell response.

The J segment lost 14 bases and the V segment lost 0 bases, leaving 7 bases of the junction unmatched. Germline lookup yields CDR1 LGHDT and CDR2 YNNKEL (reference sequence). This CDR3 region has 13 residues. Points on this clone: Its antigen is not identified.

Sequencing was performed with immunoSEQ multiplex PCR; in TCRdb, only in-frame clones are kept and a portion is missing. The sample has 140,000 to 150,000 clones, approximately 85% seen once. Sequenced material: peripheral blood, taken on day 0 of AZD1222 vaccination. This TCR derives from an adult in good health. The chain employs TRBV3-1 (or the pseudogene TRBV3-2) and TRBJ2-5, with 9 bases that match TRBD2. The DNA for the CDR3 is TGTGCCAGCAGCCAAGAGGTAGGACTAGCGCCCTACTTC. It encodes CASSQEVGLAPYF.